This T cell receptor (beta chain) appears in the sequencing data of a study of cytomegalovirus exposure and HLA in healthy donors. It was with 60 Vbeta and 13 Jbeta primers that the PCR ran. Profiling relied on immunoSEQ multiplex PCR, and the TCRdb table lists in-frame clones only, not all of them. Of some 90,000 clones in the sample, 75% to 90% were seen once. Concerning this clone itself: Compared with germline, one end of the junction differs, possibly owing to a read error.

From germline, CDR1 is SGHNT and CDR2 YYREEE (reference sequence). The CDR3 runs to 16 residues. The sequenced sample was PBMCs. The rearrangement links TRBV5-4 to TRBJ2-2; 13 bases match TRBD2. The receptor was derived from a man aged 45-65 years in good health and CMV-seropositive. The CDR3 reads CASSLGLAGRTGELFF. CDR3 coding DNA: TGTGCCAGCAGTTTGGGACTAGCGGGGCGCACCGGGGAGCTGTTTTTT.